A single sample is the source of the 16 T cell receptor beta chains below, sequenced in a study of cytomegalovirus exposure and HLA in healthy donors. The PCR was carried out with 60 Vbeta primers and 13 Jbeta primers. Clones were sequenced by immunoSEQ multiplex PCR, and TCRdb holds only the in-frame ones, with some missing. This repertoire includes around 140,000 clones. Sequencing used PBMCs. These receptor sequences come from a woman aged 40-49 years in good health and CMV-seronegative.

The CDR3 region has the DNA TGTGCCATCAGTGAGTCGTCAGGGTTTAACTATGGCTACACCTTC. This codes for CAISESSGFNYGYTF. The rearrangement uses TRBV10-3 and TRBJ1-2, with D perhaps matching TRBD1 (5 bases). Germline lookup yields CDR1 ENHRY and CDR2 SYGVKD. This CDR3 contains 15 residues. V was cut by 0 bases and J by 1 base, with 9 bases left in between.

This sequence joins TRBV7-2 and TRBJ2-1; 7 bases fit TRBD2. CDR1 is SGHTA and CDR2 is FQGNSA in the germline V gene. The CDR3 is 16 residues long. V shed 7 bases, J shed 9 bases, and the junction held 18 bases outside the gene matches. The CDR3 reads CASTSLGGLSRGEQFF. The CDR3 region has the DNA TGTGCCAGCACCAGTTTGGGGGGACTATCAAGGGGTGAGCAGTTCTTC.

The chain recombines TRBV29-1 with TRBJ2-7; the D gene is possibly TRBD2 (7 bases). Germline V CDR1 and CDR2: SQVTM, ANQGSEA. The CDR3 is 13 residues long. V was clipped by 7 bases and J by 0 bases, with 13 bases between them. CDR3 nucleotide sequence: TGCAGCGGGGGGGGCCGGAGCTCCTACGAGCAGTACTTC. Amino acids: CSGGGRSSYEQYF.

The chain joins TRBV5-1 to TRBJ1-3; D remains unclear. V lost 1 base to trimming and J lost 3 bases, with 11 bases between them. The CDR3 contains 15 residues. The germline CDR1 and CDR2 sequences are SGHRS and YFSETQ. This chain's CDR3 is CASSLSLGGGNTIYF. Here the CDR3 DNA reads TGCGCCAGCAGCTTGTCCCTTGGAGGTGGAAACACCATATATTTT.

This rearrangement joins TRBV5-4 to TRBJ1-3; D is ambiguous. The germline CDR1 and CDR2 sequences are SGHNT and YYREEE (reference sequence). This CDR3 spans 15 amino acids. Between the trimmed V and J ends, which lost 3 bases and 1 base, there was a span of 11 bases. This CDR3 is CASSSQSGSGNTIYF. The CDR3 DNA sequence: TGTGCCAGCAGCTCCCAATCAGGATCTGGAAACACCATATATTTT.

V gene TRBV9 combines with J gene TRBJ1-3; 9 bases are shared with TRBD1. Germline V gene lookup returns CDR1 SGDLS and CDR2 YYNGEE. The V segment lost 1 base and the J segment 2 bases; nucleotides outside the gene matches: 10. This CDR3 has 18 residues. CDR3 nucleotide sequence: TGTGCCAGCAGCGTAAGTCAGCGGACAGGGGTAACTGGAAACACCATATATTTT. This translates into CASSVSQRTGVTGNTIYF. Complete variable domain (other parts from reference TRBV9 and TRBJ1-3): DSGVTQTPKHLITATGQRVTLRCSPRSGDLSVYWYQQSLDQGLQFLIQYYNGEERAKGNILERFSAQQFPDLHSELNLSSLELGDSALYFCASSVSQRTGVTGNTIYFGEGSWLTVV.

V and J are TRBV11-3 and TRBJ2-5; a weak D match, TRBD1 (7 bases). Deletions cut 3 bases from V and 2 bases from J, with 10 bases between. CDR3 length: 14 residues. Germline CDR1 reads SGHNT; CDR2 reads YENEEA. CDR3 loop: CASSFGGQQETQYF. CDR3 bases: TGTGCCAGCAGCTTCGGGGGACAGCAAGAGACCCAGTACTTC. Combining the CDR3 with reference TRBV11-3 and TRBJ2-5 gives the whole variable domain EAGVVQSPRYKIIEKKQPVAFWCNPISGHNTLYWYLQNLGQGPELLIRYENEEAVDDSQLPKDRFSAERLKGVDSTLKIQPAELGDSAVYLCASSFGGQQETQYFGPGTRLLVL.

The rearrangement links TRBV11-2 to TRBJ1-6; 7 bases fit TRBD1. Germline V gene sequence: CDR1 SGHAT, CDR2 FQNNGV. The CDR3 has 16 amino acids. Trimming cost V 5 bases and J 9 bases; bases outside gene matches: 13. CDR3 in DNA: TGTGCCAGCAGCCCTTTGACAGGGAATGGGGTTTCACCCCTCCACTTT. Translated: CASSPLTGNGVSPLHF.

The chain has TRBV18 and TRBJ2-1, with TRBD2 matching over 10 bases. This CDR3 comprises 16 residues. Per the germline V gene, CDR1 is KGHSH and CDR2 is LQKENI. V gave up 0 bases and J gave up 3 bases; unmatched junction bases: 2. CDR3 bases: TGTGCCAGCTCACCACCTAGCGGGGGGAGCTACAATGAGCAGTTCTTC. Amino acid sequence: CASSPPSGGSYNEQFF.

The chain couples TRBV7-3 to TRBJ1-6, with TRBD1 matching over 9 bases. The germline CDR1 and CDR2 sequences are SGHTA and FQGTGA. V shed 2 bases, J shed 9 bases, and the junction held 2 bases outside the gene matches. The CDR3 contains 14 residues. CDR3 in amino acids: CASSLGTGSSPLHF. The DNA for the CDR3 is TGTGCCAGCAGCTTAGGGACAGGGAGTTCACCCCTCCACTTT.

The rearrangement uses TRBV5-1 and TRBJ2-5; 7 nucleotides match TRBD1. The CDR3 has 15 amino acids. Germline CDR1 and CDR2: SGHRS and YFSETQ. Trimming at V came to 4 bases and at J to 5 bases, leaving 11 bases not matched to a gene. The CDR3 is CASSRVDRASETQYF. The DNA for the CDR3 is TGCGCCAGCAGCCGTGTTGACAGGGCATCGGAGACCCAGTACTTC. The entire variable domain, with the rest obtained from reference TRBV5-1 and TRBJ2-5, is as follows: KAGVTQTPRYLIKTRGQQVTLSCSPISGHRSVSWYQQTPGQGLQFLFEYFSETQRNKGNFPGRFSGRQFSNSRSEMNVSTLELGDSALYLCASSRVDRASETQYFGPGTRLLVL.

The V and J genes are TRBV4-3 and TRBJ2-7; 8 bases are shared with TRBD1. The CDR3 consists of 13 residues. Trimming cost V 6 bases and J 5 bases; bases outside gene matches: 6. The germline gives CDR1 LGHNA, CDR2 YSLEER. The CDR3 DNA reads TGCGCCAGCAGTCCAGACAGGGGCCACGAGCAGTACTTC. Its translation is CASSPDRGHEQYF.

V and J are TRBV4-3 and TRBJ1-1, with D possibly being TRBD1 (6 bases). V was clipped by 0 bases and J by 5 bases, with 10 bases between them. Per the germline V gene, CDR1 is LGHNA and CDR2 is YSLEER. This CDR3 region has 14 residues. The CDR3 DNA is TGCGCCAGCAGCCAAGATGGCAGGGGTACTGAAGCTTTCTTT. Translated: CASSQDGRGTEAFF.

The CDR3 region is CASSHTTGFNQPQHF. The DNA of the CDR3 is TGCGCCAGCAGCCATACTACAGGGTTCAATCAGCCCCAGCATTTT. V gene TRBV4-3 combines with J gene TRBJ1-5; D possibly corresponds to TRBD1 (6 bases). The CDR3 is 15 amino acids. Per germline, CDR1 LGHNA and CDR2 YSLEER. Trimming left V 3 bases short and J 3 bases short, with 12 bases between.

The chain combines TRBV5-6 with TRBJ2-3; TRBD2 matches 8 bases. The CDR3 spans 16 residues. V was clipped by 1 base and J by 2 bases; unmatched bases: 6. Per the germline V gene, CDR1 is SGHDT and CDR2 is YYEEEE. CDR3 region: CASSLSSSGATDTQYF. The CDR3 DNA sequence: TGTGCCAGCAGCTTGTCAAGTAGCGGGGCCACAGATACGCAGTATTTT.

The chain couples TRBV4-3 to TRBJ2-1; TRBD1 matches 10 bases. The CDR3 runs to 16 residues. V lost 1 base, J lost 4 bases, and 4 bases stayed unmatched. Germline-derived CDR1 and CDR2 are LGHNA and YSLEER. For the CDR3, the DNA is TGCGCCAGCAGCCAAGGGACAGGGGGACATTACAATGAGCAGTTCTTC. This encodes CASSQGTGGHYNEQFF.